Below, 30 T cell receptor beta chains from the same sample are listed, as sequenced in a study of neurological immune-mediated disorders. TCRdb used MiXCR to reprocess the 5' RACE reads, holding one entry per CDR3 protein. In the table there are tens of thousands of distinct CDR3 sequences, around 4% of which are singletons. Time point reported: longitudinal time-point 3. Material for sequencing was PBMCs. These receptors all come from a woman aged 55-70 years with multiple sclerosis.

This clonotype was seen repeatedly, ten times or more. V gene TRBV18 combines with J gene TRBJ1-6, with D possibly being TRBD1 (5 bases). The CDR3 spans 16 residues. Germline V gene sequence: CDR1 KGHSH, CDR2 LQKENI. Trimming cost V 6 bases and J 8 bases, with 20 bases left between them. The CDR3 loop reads CASSDVRGATYSPLHF. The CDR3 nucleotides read TGTGCCAGCTCGGATGTGAGGGGCGCGACGTATTCACCCCTCCACTTT.

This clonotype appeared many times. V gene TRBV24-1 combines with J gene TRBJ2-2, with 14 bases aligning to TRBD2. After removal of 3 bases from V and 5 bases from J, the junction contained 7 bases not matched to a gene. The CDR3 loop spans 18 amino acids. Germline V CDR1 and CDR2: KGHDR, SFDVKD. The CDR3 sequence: CATSDGTSGGFGTGELFF. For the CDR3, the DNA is TGTGCCACCAGTGATGGGACTAGCGGGGGATTCGGAACCGGGGAGCTGTTTTTT.

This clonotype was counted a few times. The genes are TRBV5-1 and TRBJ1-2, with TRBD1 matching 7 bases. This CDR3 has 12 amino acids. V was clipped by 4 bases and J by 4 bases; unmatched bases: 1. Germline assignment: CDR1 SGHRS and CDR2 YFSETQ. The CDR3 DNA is TGCGCCAGCAGCCGGGACAGCTATGGCTACACCTTC. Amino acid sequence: CASSRDSYGYTF.

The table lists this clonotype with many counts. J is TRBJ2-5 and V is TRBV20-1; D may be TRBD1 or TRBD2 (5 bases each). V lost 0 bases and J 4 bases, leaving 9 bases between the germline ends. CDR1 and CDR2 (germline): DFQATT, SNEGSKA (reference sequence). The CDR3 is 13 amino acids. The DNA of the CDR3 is TGCAGTGCTAGAGAGGCAGGGAGAGAGACCCAGTACTTC. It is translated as CSAREAGRETQYF.

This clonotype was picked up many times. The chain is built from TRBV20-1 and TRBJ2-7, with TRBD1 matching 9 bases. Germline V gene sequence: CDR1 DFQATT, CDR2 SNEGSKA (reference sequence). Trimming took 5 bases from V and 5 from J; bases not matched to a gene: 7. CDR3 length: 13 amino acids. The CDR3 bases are TGCAGTGCTGCCGGGACAGGGACTAACGAGCAGTACTTC. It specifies CSAAGTGTNEQYF.

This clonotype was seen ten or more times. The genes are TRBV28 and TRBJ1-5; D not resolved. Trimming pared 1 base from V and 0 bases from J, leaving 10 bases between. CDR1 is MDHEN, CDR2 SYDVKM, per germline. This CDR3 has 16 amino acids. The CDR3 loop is CASSLLQIHSNQPQHF. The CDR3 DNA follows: TGTGCCAGCAGTTTATTGCAAATTCATAGCAATCAGCCCCAGCATTTT. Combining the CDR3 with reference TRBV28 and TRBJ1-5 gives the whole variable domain DVKVTQSSRYLVKRTGEKVFLECVQDMDHENMFWYRQDPGLGLRLIYFSYDVKMKEKGDIPEGYSVSREKKERFSLILESASTNQTSMYLCASSLLQIHSNQPQHFGDGTRLSIL.

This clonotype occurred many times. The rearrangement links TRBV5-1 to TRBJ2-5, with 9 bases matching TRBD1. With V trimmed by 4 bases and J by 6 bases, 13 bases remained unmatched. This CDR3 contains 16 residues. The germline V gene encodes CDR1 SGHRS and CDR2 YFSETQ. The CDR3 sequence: CASSRVQGTGWKTQYF. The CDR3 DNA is TGCGCCAGCAGCCGGGTCCAGGGGACAGGGTGGAAGACCCAGTACTTC.

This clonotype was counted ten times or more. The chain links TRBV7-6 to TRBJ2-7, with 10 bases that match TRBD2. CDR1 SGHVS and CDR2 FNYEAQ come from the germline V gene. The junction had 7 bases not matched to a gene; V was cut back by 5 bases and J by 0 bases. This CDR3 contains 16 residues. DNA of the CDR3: TGTGCCAGCAGCCTGGGGGCTAGCGGGGGCTCCTACGAGCAGTACTTC. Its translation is CASSLGASGGSYEQYF.

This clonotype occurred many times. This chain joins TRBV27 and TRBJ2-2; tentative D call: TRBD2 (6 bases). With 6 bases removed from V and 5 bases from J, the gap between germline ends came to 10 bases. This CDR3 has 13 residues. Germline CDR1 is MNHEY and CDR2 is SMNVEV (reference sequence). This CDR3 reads CASREGGTGELFF. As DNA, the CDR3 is TGTGCCAGCAGGGAGGGAGGAACCGGGGAGCTGTTTTTT.

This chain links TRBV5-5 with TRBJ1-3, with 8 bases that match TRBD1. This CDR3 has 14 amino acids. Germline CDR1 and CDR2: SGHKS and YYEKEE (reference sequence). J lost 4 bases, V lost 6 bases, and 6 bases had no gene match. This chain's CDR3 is CASIQGALGNTIYF. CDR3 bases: TGTGCCAGCATCCAGGGGGCGTTAGGAAACACCATATATTTT. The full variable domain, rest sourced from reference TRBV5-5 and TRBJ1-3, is DAGVTQSPTHLIKTRGQQVTLRCSPISGHKSVSWYQQVLGQGPQFIFQYYEKEERGRGNFPDRFSARQFPNYSSELNVNALLLGDSALYLCASIQGALGNTIYFGEGSWLTVV.

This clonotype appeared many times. CDR3 protein: CASSHRLAGGTGELFF. The CDR3, as DNA: TGTGCCAGCAGTCACCGACTAGCGGGGGGTACCGGGGAGCTGTTTTTT. The rearrangement links TRBV6-2 or TRBV6-3 to TRBJ2-2; TRBD2 agrees at 13 bases. This CDR3 is built from 16 residues. CDR1 MNHEY and CDR2 SVGEGT come from the germline V gene. The J segment lost 5 bases and the V segment lost 5 bases, leaving 5 bases of the junction unmatched.

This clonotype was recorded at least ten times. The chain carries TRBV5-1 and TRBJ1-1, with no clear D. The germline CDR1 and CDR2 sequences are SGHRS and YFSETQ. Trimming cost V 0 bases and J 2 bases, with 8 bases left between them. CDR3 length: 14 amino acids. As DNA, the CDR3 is TGCGCCAGCAGCTTGGTAGGAGACAACACTGAAGCTTTCTTT. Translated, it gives CASSLVGDNTEAFF. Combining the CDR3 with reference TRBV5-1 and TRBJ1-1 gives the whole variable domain KAGVTQTPRYLIKTRGQQVTLSCSPISGHRSVSWYQQTPGQGLQFLFEYFSETQRNKGNFPGRFSGRQFSNSRSEMNVSTLELGDSALYLCASSLVGDNTEAFFGQGTRLTVV.

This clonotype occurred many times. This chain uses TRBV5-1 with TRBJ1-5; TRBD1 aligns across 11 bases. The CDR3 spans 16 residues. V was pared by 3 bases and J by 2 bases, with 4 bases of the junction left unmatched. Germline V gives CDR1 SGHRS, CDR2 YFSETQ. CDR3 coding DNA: TGCGCCAGCAGCTCGGGACAGGGGGGGGGCAATCAGCCCCAGCATTTT. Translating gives CASSSGQGGGNQPQHF.

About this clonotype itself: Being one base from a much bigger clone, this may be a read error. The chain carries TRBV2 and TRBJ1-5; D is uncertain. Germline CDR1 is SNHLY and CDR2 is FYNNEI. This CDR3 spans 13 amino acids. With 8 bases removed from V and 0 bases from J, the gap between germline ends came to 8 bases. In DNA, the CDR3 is TGTGCCAGCGAAGATTATAGCAATCAGCCCCAGCATTTT. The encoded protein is CASEDYSNQPQHF.

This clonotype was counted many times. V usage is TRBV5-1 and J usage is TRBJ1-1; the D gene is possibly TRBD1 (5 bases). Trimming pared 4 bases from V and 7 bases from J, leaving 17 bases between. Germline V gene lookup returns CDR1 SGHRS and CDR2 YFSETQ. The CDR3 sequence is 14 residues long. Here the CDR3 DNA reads TGCGCCAGCAGCCCAATCCAGACAGCAAGTGAAGCTTTCTTT. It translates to CASSPIQTASEAFF.

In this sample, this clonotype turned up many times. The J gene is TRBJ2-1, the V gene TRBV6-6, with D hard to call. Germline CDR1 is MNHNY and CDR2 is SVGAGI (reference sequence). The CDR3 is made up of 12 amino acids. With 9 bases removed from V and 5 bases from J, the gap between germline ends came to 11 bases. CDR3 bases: TGTGCCAGTGTGAGCCTCGACAATGAGCAGTTCTTC. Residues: CASVSLDNEQFF.

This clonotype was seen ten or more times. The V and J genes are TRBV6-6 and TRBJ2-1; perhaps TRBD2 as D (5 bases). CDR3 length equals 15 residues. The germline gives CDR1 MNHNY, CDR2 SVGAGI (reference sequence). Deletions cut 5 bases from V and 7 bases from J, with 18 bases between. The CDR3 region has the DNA TGTGCCAGCAGTCAGACCGGGAACGATGGGAATGAGCAGTTCTTC. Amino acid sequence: CASSQTGNDGNEQFF.

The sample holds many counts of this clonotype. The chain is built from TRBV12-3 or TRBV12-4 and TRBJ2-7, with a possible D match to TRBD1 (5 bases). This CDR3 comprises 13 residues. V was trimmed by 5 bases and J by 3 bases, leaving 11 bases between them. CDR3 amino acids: CASSTTVIYEQYF. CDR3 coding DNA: TGTGCCAGCAGTACGACAGTAATCTACGAGCAGTACTTC.

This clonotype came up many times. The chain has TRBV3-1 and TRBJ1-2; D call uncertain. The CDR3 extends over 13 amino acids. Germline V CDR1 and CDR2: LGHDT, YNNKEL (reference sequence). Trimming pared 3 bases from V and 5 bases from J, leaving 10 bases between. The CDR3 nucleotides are TGTGCCAGCAGCCAGGCCACCGCATATGGCTACACCTTC. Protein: CASSQATAYGYTF.

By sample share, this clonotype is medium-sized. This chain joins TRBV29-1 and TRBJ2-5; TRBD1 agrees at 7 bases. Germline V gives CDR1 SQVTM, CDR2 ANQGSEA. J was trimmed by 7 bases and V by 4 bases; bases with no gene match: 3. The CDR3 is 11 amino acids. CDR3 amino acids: CSVVGGWTQYF. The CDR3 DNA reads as TGCAGCGTTGTAGGGGGCTGGACCCAGTACTTC.

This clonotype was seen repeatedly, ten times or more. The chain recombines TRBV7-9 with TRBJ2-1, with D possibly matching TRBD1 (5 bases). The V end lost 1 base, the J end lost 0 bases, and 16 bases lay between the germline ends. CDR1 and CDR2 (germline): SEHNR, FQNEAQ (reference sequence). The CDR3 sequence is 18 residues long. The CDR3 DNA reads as TGTGCCAGCAGCTTAGTCGGTAGTAACAGGAACTCCTACAATGAGCAGTTCTTC. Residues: CASSLVGSNRNSYNEQFF.

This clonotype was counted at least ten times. The CDR3 DNA reads as TGCAGTGCTAGCTTAGACAGGGGAGGCGGAGATACGCAGTATTTT. Encoded protein: CSASLDRGGGDTQYF. This chain links TRBV20-1 with TRBJ2-3; 8 bases line up with TRBD1. Germline CDR1 DFQATT, CDR2 SNEGSKA (reference sequence). CDR3 length: 15 amino acids. V trimming: 3 bases; J trimming: 5 bases; junction bases outside the gene matches: 10.

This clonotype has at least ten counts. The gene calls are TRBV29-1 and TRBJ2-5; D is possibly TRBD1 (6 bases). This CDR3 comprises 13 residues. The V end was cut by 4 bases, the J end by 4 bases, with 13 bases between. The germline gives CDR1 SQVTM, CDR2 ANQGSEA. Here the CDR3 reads CSVAQGNGETQYF. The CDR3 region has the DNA TGCAGCGTTGCCCAGGGGAACGGAGAGACCCAGTACTTC.

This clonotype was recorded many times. CDR3 bases: TGTGCCACCAGTGACCCCGGACAGGGGAAGGACAATGAGCAGTTCTTC. Residues: CATSDPGQGKDNEQFF. V gene TRBV24-1 combines with J gene TRBJ2-1; the match to TRBD1 covers 9 bases. Germline values: CDR1 KGHDR, CDR2 SFDVKD. This CDR3 is built from 16 residues. The V and J ends lost 4 bases and 5 bases, in that order; junction bases with no gene match: 8.

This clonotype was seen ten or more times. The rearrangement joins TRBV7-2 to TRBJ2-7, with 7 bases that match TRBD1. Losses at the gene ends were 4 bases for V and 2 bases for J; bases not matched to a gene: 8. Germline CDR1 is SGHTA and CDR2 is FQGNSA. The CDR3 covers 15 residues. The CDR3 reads CASSSSGTETYEQYF. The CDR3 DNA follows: TGTGCCAGCAGCTCCTCCGGGACAGAGACCTACGAGCAGTACTTC.

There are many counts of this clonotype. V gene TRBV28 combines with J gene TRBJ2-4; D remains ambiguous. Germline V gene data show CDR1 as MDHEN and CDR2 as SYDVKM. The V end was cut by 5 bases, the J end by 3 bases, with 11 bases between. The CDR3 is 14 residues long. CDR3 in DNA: TGTGCCAGCAGTCCTCAGGTCGGCAAAAACATTCAGTACTTC. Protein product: CASSPQVGKNIQYF.

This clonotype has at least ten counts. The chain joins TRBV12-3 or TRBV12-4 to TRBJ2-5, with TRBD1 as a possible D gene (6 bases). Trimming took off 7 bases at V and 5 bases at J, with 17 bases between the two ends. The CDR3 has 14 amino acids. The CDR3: CASTPLGQLETQYF. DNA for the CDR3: TGTGCCAGCACCCCCCTCGGACAGCTGGAGACCCAGTACTTC.

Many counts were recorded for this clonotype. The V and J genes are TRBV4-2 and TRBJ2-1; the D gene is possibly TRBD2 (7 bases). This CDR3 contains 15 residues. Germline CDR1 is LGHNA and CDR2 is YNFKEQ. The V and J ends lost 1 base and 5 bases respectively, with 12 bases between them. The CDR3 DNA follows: TGTGCCAGCAGCCAAGTGCGGGGGCAACACAATGAGCAGTTCTTC. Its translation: CASSQVRGQHNEQFF.

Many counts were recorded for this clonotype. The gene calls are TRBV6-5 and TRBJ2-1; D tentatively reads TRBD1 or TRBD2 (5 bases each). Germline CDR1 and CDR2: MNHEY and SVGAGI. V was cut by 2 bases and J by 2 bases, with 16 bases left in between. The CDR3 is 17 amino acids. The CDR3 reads CASSYIKPGRTYNEQFF. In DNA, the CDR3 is TGTGCCAGCAGTTACATCAAACCGGGACGCACCTACAATGAGCAGTTCTTC.

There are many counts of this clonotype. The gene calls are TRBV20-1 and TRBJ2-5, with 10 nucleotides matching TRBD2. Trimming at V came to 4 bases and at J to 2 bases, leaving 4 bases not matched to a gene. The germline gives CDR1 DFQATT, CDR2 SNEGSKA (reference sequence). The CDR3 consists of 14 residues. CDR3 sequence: CSAKKAGGQETQYF. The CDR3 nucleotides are TGCAGTGCTAAGAAAGCGGGGGGGCAAGAGACCCAGTACTTC.